Below are 8 T cell receptor beta chains sequenced from a single sample in a study of blood T cell repertoires in COVID-19 (TCRdb year 2020). Receptor amplification or capture employed the immunoSEQ multiplex PCR assay. TCRdb obtained this table from immuneACCESS and retained in-frame rearrangements with V and J assigned. These tables miss some clones; where compared with another copy, unresolved V genes account for less than half of the shortfall, and the remainder is unexplained. The sample contains roughly 40,000 clones, roughly three quarters of them found a single time. The ten biggest clones cover approximately 30% of the sample. Sample: peripheral blood. The receptors come from a woman at least 80 years old with acute or convalescent COVID-19.

The V call is TRBV20-1, the J call TRBJ1-1; D may be TRBD1 (5 bases). Trimming shortened V by 0 bases and J by 11 bases, and 10 bases separated the two germline ends. From germline, CDR1 is DFQATT and CDR2 SNEGSKA (reference sequence). This CDR3 is 11 amino acids long. The CDR3, as DNA: TGCAGTGCTAGAGAACAGGTTGGTGCTTTCTTT. This encodes CSAREQVGAFF.

The chain carries TRBV28 and TRBJ2-1; D perhaps matches TRBD1 (6 bases). The CDR3 spans 13 residues. Trimming took 8 bases from V and 6 from J, leaving 14 bases between them. CDR1 and CDR2 from the germline V gene are MDHEN and SYDVKM. CDR3 in amino acids: CASLGQIGNEQFF. In nucleotides, the CDR3 is TGTGCCAGCCTTGGACAGATTGGCAATGAGCAGTTCTTC.

The genes are TRBV19 and TRBJ1-6; 9 nucleotides agree with TRBD1. Trimming took 6 bases from V and 7 from J; bases not matched to a gene: 7. This CDR3 has 15 amino acids. CDR1 and CDR2 from the germline V gene are LNHDA and SQIVND (reference sequence). The CDR3 protein is CASSTAGTGNSPLHF. CDR3 coding DNA: TGTGCCAGTAGCACTGCCGGGACAGGGAATTCACCCCTCCACTTT.

There are a few counts of this clone. This chain uses TRBV18 with TRBJ2-2; TRBD2 matches at 10 bases. This CDR3 has 16 amino acids. The V segment lost 8 bases and the J segment 2 bases; nucleotides outside the gene matches: 8. The germline CDR1 and CDR2 sequences are KGHSH and LQKENI. The CDR3: CASRSGTSANTGELFF. For the CDR3, the DNA is TGTGCCAGCCGCTCGGGGACTAGCGCCAACACCGGGGAGCTGTTTTTT.

This chain uses TRBV2 with TRBJ2-3; 13 nucleotides align to TRBD2. V lost 7 bases, J lost 3 bases, and 10 bases stayed unmatched. CDR1 and CDR2 from the germline V gene are SNHLY and FYNNEI. The CDR3 totals 17 residues. As DNA, the CDR3 is TGTGCCAGCACCGTGACCCGGACTAGCGGGAGTACAGATACGCAGTATTTT. Translation: CASTVTRTSGSTDTQYF.

This chain links TRBV29-1 with TRBJ1-2, with 9 positions matching TRBD1. With 4 bases clipped from V and 8 bases from J, the junction kept 8 bases outside the gene matches. CDR3 length: 13 residues. CDR1 and CDR2 from the germline V gene are SQVTM and ANQGSEA. The CDR3 protein is CSVAGTGLRGYTF. DNA of the CDR3: TGCAGCGTTGCCGGGACAGGGTTACGCGGCTACACCTTC.

The chain carries TRBV5-1 and TRBJ2-5; no clear D gene. Germline V lookup: CDR1 SGHRS, CDR2 YFSETQ. V was cut by 0 bases and J by 5 bases, with 11 bases left in between. The CDR3 length is 14 residues. This CDR3 is CASSLEQPMETQYF. The CDR3 nucleotides read TGCGCCAGCAGCTTGGAACAGCCAATGGAGACCCAGTACTTC.

The V and J genes are TRBV29-1 and TRBJ2-2, with 7 bases identical to TRBD1. The CDR3 has 15 amino acids. CDR1 and CDR2 from the germline V gene are SQVTM and ANQGSEA. V lost 0 bases, J lost 7 bases, and 8 bases stayed unmatched. The CDR3 DNA reads TGCAGCGTTGAAGAGGCCACAGGGGCGGGCGGGGAGCTGTTTTTT. Protein: CSVEEATGAGGELFF.